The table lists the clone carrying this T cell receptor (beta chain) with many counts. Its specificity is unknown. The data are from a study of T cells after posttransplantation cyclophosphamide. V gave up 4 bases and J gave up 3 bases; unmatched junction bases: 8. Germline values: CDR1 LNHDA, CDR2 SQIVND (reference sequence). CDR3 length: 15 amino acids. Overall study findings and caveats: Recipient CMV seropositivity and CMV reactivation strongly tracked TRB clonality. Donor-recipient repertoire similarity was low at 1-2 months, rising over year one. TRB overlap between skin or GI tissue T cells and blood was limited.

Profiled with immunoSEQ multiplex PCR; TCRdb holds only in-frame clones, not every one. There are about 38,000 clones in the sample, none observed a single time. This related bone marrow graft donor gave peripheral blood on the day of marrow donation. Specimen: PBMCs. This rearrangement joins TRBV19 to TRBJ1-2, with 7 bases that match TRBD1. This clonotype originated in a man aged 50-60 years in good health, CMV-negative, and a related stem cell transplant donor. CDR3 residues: CASSTLGGGDYGYTF. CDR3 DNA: TGTGCCAGTAGTACCCTTGGAGGGGGCGACTATGGCTACACCTTC.